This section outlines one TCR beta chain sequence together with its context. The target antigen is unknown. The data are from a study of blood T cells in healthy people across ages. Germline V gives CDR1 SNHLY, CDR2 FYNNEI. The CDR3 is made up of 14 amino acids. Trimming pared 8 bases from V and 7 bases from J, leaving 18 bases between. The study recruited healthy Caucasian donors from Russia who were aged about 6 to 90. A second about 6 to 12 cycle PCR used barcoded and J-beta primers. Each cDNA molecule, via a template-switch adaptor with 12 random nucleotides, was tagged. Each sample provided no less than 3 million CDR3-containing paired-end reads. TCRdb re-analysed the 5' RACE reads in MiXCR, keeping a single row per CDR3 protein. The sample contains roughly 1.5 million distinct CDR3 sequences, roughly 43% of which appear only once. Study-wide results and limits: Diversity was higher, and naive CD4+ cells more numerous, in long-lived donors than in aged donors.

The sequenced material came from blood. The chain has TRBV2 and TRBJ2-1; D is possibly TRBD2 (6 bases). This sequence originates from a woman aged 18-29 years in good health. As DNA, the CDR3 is TGTGCCAGCCCTCCCACGGGACTGGCAAATGAGCAGTTCTTC. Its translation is CASPPTGLANEQFF.